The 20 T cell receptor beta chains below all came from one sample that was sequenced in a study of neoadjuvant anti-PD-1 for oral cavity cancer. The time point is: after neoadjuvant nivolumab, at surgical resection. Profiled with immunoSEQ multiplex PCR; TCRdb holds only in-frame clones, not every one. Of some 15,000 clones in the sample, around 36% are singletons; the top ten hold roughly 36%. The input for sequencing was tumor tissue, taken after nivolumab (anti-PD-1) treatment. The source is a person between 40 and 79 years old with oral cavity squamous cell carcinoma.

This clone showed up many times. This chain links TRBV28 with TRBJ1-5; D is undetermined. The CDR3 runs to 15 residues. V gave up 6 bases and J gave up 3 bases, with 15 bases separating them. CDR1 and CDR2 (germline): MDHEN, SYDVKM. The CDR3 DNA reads TGTGCCAGCAGCTCGCTTTGGGGTCCCAATCAGCCCCAGCATTTT. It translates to CASSSLWGPNQPQHF.

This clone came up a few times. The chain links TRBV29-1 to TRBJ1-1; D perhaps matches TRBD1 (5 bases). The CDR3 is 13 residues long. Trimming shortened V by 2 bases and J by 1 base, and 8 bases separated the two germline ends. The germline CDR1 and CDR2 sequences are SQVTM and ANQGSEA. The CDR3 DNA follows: TGCAGCGTTGAACACACAGGGAACACTGAAGCTTTCTTT. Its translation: CSVEHTGNTEAFF.

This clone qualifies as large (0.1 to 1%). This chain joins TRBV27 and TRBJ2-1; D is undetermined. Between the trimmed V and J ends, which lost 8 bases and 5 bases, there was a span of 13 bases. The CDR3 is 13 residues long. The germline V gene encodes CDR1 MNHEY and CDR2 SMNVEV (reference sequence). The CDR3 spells CASEAPRNNEQFF. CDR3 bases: TGTGCCAGCGAGGCTCCCCGCAACAATGAGCAGTTCTTC.

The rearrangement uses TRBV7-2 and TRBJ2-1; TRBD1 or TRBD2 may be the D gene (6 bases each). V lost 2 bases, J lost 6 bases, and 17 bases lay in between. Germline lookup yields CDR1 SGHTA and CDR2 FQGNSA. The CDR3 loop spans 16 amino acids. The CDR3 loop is CASSLSPGAQSNEQFF. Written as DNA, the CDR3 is TGTGCCAGCAGCTTATCCCCGGGGGCGCAATCCAATGAGCAGTTCTTC. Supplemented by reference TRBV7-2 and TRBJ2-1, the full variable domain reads GAGVSQSPSNKVTEKGKDVELRCDPISGHTALYWYRQSLGQGLEFLIYFQGNSAPDKSGLPSDRFSAERTGGSVSTLTIQRTQQEDSAVYLCASSLSPGAQSNEQFFGPGTRLTVL.

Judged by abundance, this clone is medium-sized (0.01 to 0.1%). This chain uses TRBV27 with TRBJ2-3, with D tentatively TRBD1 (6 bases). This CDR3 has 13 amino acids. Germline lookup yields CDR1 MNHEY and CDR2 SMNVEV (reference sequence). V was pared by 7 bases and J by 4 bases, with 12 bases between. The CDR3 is CASILRGSDTQYF. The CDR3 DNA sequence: TGTGCCAGCATCCTAAGGGGGTCAGATACGCAGTATTTT.

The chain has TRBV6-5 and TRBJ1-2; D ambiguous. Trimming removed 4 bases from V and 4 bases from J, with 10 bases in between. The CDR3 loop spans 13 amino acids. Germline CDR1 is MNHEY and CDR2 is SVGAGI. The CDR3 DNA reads TGTGCCAGCAGTTTACTTGGCCGCTATGGCTACACCTTC. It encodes CASSLLGRYGYTF.

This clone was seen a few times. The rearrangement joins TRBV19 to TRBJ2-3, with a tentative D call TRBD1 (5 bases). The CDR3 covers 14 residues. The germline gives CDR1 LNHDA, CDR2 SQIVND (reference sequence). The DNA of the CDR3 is TGTGCTAGCCAGACGGACATGAGCACAGATACGCAGTATTTT. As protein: CASQTDMSTDTQYF.

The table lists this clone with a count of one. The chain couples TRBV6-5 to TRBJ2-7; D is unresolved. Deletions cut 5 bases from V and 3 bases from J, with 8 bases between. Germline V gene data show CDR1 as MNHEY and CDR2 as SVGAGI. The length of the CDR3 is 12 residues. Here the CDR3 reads CASSESFYEQYF. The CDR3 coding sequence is TGTGCCAGCAGTGAAAGTTTCTACGAGCAGTACTTC.

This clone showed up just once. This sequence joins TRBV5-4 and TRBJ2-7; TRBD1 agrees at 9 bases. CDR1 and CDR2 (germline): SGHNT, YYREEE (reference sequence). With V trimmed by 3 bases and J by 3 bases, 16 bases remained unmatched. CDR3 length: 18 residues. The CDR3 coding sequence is TGTGCCAGCAGCTCGGTGGGACAGGGTACCTCAAAAAGCTACGAGCAGTACTTC. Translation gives CASSSVGQGTSKSYEQYF.

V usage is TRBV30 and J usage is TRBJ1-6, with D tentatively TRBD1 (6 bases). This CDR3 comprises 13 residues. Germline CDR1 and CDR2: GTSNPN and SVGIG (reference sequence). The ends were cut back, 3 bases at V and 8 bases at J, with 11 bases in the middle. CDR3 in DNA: TGTGCCTGGAGGGGGGCCCGGGATTCACCCCTCCACTTT. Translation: CAWRGARDSPLHF.

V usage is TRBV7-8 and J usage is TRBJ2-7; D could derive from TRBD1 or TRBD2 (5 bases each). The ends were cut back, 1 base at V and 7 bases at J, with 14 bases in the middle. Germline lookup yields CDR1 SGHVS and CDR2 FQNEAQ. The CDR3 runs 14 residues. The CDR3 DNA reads TGTGCCAGCAGCTTAGGGACCGGGACGAATGAGCAGTACTTC. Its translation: CASSLGTGTNEQYF.

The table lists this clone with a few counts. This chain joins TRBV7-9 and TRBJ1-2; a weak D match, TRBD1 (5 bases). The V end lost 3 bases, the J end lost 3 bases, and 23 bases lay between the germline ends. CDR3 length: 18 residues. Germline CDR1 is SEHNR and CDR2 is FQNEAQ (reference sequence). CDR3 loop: CASSFKGWSSVGYYGYTF. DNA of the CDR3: TGTGCCAGCAGCTTTAAGGGGTGGTCGAGCGTAGGGTACTATGGCTACACCTTC.

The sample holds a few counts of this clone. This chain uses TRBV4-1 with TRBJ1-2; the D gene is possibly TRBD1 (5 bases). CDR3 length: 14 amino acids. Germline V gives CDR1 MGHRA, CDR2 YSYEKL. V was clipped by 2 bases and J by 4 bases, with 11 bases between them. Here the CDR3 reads CASSQPDRIYGYTF. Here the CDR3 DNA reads TGCGCCAGCAGCCAACCCGACAGAATCTATGGCTACACCTTC.

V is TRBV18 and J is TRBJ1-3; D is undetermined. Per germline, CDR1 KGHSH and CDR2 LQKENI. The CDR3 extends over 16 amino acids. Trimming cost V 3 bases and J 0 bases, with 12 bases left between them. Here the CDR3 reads CASSPPPRSSGNTIYF. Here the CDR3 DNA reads TGTGCCAGCTCACCTCCCCCCAGGTCCTCTGGAAACACCATATATTTT.

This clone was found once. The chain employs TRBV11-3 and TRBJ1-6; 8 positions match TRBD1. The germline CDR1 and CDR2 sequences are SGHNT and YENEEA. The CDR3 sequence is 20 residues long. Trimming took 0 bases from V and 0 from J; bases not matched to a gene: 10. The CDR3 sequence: CASSLDGRDRRVSYNSPLHF. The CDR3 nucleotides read TGTGCCAGCAGCTTAGATGGCCGGGACAGGCGCGTCTCCTATAATTCACCCCTCCACTTT.

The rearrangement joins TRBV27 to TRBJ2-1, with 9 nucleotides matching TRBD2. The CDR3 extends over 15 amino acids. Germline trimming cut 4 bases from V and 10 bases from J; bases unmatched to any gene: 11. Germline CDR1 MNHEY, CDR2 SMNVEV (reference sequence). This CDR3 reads CASSYMTSGGSEQFF. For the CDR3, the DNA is TGTGCCAGCAGTTATATGACTAGCGGTGGTTCGGAGCAGTTCTTC.

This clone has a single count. Here the CDR3 DNA reads TGTGCCAGCAGTTATCCCCCGGATTCTGGAAACACCATATATTTT. This encodes CASSYPPDSGNTIYF. V usage is TRBV6-5 and J usage is TRBJ1-3, with D hard to call. The CDR3 length is 15 residues. The V gene lost 3 bases and the J gene lost 1 base, with 10 bases spanning the gap. Germline lookup yields CDR1 MNHEY and CDR2 SVGAGI.

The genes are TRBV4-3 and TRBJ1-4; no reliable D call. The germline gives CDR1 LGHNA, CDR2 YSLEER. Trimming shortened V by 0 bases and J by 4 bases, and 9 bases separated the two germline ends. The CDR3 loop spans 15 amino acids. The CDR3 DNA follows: TGCGCCAGCAGCCAAGATTCGGGGAATAATGAAAAACTGTTTTTT. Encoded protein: CASSQDSGNNEKLFF.

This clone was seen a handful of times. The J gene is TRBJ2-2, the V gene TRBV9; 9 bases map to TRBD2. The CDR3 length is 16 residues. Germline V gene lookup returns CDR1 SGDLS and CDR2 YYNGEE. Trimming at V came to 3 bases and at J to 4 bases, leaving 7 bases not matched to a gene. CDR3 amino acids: CASSARASGVTGELFF. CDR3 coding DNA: TGTGCCAGCAGCGCAAGAGCTAGCGGGGTCACCGGGGAGCTGTTTTTT.

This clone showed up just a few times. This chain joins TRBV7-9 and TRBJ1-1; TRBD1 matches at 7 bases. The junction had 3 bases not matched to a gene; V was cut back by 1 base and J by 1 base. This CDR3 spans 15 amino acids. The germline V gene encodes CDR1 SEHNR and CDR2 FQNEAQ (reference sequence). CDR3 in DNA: TGTGCCAGCAGCTTAGATGGGACAGCGAACACTGAAGCTTTCTTT. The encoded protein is CASSLDGTANTEAFF.